The subject of this entry is one T cell receptor beta chain. The protocol was immunoSEQ multiplex PCR, while the TCRdb copy is restricted to in-frame clones and leaves out a portion. Among some 660,000 clones listed, approximately 73% were seen once. The data originate from a study of shared clonotypes between healthy human individuals. The V gene's germline CDR1 is MNHNY and CDR2 SVGAGI (reference sequence). The CDR3 consists of 13 residues. Trimming removed 2 bases from V and 3 bases from J; junction bases left unmatched: 0. The donors were adults (healthy and HIV-negative) with no recent acute infections or vaccinations. Partitioning of CD4+ cells yielded a CD45RA+ naive subset and a CD45RA-negative memory subset.

The chain has TRBV6-6 and TRBJ2-5; 7 nucleotides align to TRBD2. The sequence came from a woman aged 25 to 39 in good health. Sample: memory CD4+ T cells sorted from blood. Subset defined: CD45RA-negative fraction. The CDR3 DNA reads as TGTGCCAGCAGTTACAGCGGGAAAGAGACCCAGTACTTC. It yields the protein CASSYSGKETQYF.